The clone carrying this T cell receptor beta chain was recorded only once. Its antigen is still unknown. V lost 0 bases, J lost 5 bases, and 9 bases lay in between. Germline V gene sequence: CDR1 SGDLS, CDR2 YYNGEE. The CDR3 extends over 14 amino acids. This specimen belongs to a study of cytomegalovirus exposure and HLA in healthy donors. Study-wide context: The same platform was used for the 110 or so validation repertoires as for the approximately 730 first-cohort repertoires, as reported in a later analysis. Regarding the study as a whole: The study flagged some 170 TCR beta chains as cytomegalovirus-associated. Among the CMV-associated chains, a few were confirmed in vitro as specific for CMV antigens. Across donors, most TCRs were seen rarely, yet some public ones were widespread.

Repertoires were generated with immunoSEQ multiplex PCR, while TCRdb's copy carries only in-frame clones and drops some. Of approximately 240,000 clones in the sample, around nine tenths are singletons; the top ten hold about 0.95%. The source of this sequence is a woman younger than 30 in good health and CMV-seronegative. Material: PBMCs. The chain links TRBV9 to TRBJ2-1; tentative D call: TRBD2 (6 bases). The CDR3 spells CASSVGGGNNEQFF. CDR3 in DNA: TGTGCCAGCAGCGTAGGTGGCGGGAACAATGAGCAGTTCTTC.